This T cell receptor beta chain stems from a study of CD8 T cells in Susac syndrome. The CDR3 spans 12 residues. Deletions cut 8 bases from V and 9 bases from J, with 17 bases between. Germline V gene lookup returns CDR1 DFQATT and CDR2 SNEGSKA (reference sequence). FACS enriched CD8+ TEMRA cells, while bulk CD8+ and CD4+ were negatively isolated. An input of roughly 0.45 to 1 ug of RNA was subjected to reverse transcription using random hexamers. TCRdb analysed the immunoSEQ multiplex PCR reads with MiXCR anew, one entry per CDR3 protein. The sample includes tens of thousands of distinct CDR3 sequences, approximately 93% seen only once; the top ten take roughly 0.15%. As regards this clonotype: The antigen is not known.

Study results and caveats: As the study acknowledged, the number of individuals in its TCR sequencing and HLA analysis was relatively small.

The sequenced sample consisted of CD4+ T cells from PBMCs. The receptor comes from a human donor with Susac syndrome. The genes are TRBV20-1 and TRBJ2-1, with D possibly TRBD2 on 7 matching bases. The chain's CDR3 is CSPSDRTSEQFF. The CDR3, as DNA: TGCAGTCCCTCTGACAGGACTAGTGAGCAGTTCTTC.